This TCR beta chain was identified during a study of CD8+ T cells in alopecia areata. Sequencing templates came from extracted RNA that was reverse transcribed into cDNA. The data were produced by immunoSEQ multiplex PCR, yet TCRdb's version contains in-frame clones alone and is incomplete. The data show approximately 300,000 clones, with 55% to 75% seen just once and about 1.7% held by the top ten. In the case of this clone: Its antigen is unidentified.

Treatment in this sample: oral pan-JAK inhibitor, 5-10 mg twice daily. Alopecia areata patients had lesional scalp punch biopsies and peripheral blood taken from them. This CDR3 spans 12 amino acids. V shed 3 bases and J shed 9 bases, with 11 bases lying between them. Germline CDR1 MDHEN, CDR2 SYDVKM. Broader study findings: Affected scalp, especially in alopecia totalis/universalis, had a higher clonality than normal scalp did. Amid tofacitinib therapy, many expanded lesional clones stayed present in scalp and blood.

This TCR was sampled from a human donor with alopecia areata. This specimen consisted of CD4+ T cells sorted from blood, obtained at week 24, from a patient treated with tofacitinib. The chain has TRBV28 and TRBJ1-2; D remains ambiguous. CDR3 loop: CASSFGTGSYTF. The CDR3 DNA sequence: TGTGCCAGCAGTTTTGGAACGGGGAGCTACACCTTC.